Listed below are T cell receptor beta chains from one sample, sequenced in a study of blood T cell repertoires in COVID-19. Sequenced by immunoSEQ multiplex PCR; TCRdb stores in-frame clones only, minus some. The sample yields approximately 340,000 clones, roughly 89% seen once. Sequenced sample: peripheral blood. The receptors stem from a man aged 25-40 years with COVID-19, enrolled during active disease. Both conserved end residues are part of each CDR3. A D gene is named only where the DNA matches it firmly. The size of a clone is reported for some rows only, either as once, few or many, or as a class for expanded clones.

V gene: TRBV19; D gene: TRBD1; J gene: TRBJ2-5; clone size: NA; CDR3 DNA: TGTGCCAGTAGTGCCGGACTTCGGACAGGAGAAGAGACCCAGTACTTC; CDR3 protein: CASSAGLRTGEETQYF
V gene: TRBV19; D gene: NA; J gene: TRBJ1-1; clone size: NA; CDR3 DNA: TGTGCCAGTAGTCCCCAAGGGAGGTCGAACACTGAAGCTTTCTTT; CDR3 protein: CASSPQGRSNTEAFF
V gene: TRBV7-3; D gene: TRBD2; J gene: TRBJ2-1; clone size: NA; CDR3 DNA: TGTGCCAGCAGCCCCCAGGGTGTTAGCGGGGGGCCCAATGAGCAGTTCTTC; CDR3 protein: CASSPQGVSGGPNEQFF
V gene: TRBV9; D gene: TRBD2; J gene: TRBJ2-5; clone size: NA; CDR3 DNA: TGTGCCAGCAGCGCACTAGCGGGGGGGCAAGAGACCCAGTACTTC; CDR3 protein: CASSALAGGQETQYF
V gene: TRBV7-3; D gene: NA; J gene: TRBJ2-7; clone size: NA; CDR3 DNA: TGTGCCAGCAGCTTAATTTTTGGGGCCGAGCAGTACTTC; CDR3 protein: CASSLIFGAEQYF
V gene: TRBV28; D gene: TRBD2; J gene: TRBJ2-1; clone size: NA; CDR3 DNA: TGTGCCAGCAGTTCCTTTCTAGCGGGAGGTTACAATGAGCAGTTCTTC; CDR3 protein: CASSSFLAGGYNEQFF
V gene: TRBV3-1/TRBV3-2; D gene: NA; J gene: TRBJ2-2; clone size: NA; CDR3 DNA: TGTGCCAGCAGCCAAGCCGGGGGAACCGGGGAGCTGTTTTTT; CDR3 protein: CASSQAGGTGELFF
V gene: TRBV27; D gene: NA; J gene: TRBJ2-1; clone size: few; CDR3 DNA: TGTGCCAGCAGTTTTGGAGAATCCTACAATGAGCAGTTCTTC; CDR3 protein: CASSFGESYNEQFF
V gene: TRBV3-1/TRBV3-2; D gene: NA; J gene: TRBJ2-1; clone size: NA; CDR3 DNA: TGTGCCAGCATGGGGAAGGGGGAGCAGTTCTTC; CDR3 protein: CASMGKGEQFF
V gene: TRBV7-2; D gene: TRBD1; J gene: TRBJ2-5; clone size: NA; CDR3 DNA: TGTGCCAGCAGCCCTGGACAGGGTATTAGGGAGACCCAGTACTTC; CDR3 protein: CASSPGQGIRETQYF
V gene: TRBV6-5; D gene: NA; J gene: TRBJ1-6; clone size: NA; CDR3 DNA: TGTGCCAGCAGTTACAACAGGGACCGTTCACCCCTCCACTTT; CDR3 protein: CASSYNRDRSPLHF
V gene: TRBV19; D gene: TRBD1; J gene: TRBJ2-2; clone size: NA; CDR3 DNA: TGTGCCAGTAGTATAGACCACAGGGGTCCGGTCGGGGAGCTGTTTTTT; CDR3 protein: CASSIDHRGPVGELFF
V gene: TRBV18; D gene: TRBD2; J gene: TRBJ2-3; clone size: once; CDR3 DNA: TGTGCCAGCTCACCACGAGAGGGGACTAGCGGCGGGAATACGCAGTATTTT; CDR3 protein: CASSPREGTSGGNTQYF
V gene: TRBV5-1; D gene: TRBD1; J gene: TRBJ1-2; clone size: NA; CDR3 DNA: TGCGCCAGCAGGGACAGGCCGGAGGTTTATGGCTACACCTTC; CDR3 protein: CASRDRPEVYGYTF
V gene: TRBV4-1; D gene: TRBD2; J gene: TRBJ2-7; clone size: NA; CDR3 DNA: TGCGCCAGCAGCCCCACTAGCGGTCCCTACGAGCAGTACTTC; CDR3 protein: CASSPTSGPYEQYF
V gene: TRBV18; D gene: TRBD2; J gene: TRBJ2-1; clone size: NA; CDR3 DNA: TGTGCCAGCTCACCACAACCCGGACTAGGATCCAATGAGCAGTTCTTC; CDR3 protein: CASSPQPGLGSNEQFF
V gene: TRBV7-2; D gene: TRBD1; J gene: TRBJ2-1; clone size: few; CDR3 DNA: TGTGCCAGCAGCCCCTCGGTGGACAGGGAGCAGTTCTTC; CDR3 protein: CASSPSVDREQFF